This T cell receptor beta chain was identified during a study of shared clonotypes between healthy human individuals. The V gene's germline CDR1 is LNHDA and CDR2 SQIVND (reference sequence). The junction had 7 bases not matched to a gene; V was cut back by 2 bases and J by 4 bases. CDR3 size: 15 residues. Naivety among CD8 cells was defined by CD45RO negativity and positive CCR7 selection, thereby excluding terminally differentiated effector memory CD45RA+ cells. Assay used: immunoSEQ multiplex PCR; TCRdb lists only in-frame clones, some missing. The data show about 1,900,000 clones, less than 95% seen once.

The receptor was isolated from a man aged 18-30 years in good health. The sequencing sample was made of naive CD8+ T cells sorted from blood. The chain uses TRBV19 and TRBJ2-7, with 8 bases aligning to TRBD2. CDR3 in amino acids: CASSIRLAREYEQYF. The CDR3 nucleotides read TGTGCCAGTAGTATAAGACTAGCGAGGGAATACGAGCAGTACTTC.